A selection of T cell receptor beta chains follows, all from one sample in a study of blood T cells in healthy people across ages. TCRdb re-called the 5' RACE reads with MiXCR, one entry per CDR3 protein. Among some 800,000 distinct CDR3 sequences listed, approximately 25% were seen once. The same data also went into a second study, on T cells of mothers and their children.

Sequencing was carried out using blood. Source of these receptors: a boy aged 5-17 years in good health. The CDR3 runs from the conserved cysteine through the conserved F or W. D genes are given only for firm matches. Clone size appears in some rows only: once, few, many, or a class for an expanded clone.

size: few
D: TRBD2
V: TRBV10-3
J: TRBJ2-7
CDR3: CAISEWASGTYEQYF
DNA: TGTGCCATCAGTGAGTGGGCTAGCGGAACCTACGAGCAGTACTTC

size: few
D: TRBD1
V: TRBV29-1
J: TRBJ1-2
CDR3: CSAEGAGYGYTF
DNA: TGCAGCGCTGAGGGGGCGGGCTATGGCTACACCTTC

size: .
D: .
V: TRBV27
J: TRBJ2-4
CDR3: CASSSEGGIAKNIQYF
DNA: TGTGCCAGCAGTTCTGAGGGGGGCATAGCCAAAAACATTCAGTACTTC

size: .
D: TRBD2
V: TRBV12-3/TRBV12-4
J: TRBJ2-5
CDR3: CVSTSAKYQETQYF
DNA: TGTGTCAGCACTAGCGCAAAATACCAAGAGACCCAGTACTTC

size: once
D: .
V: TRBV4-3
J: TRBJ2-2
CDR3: CASREDSRSVGELFF
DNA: TGCGCCAGCAGGGAAGATAGTAGGTCTGTCGGGGAGCTGTTTTTT

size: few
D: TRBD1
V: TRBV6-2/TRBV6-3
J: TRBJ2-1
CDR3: CASMGTDNEQFF
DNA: TGTGCCAGTATGGGGACAGACAATGAGCAGTTCTTC

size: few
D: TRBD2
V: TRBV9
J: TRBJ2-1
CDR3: CASSEGTNRREQFF
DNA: TGTGCCAGCAGCGAGGGGACTAACCGGAGGGAGCAGTTCTTC

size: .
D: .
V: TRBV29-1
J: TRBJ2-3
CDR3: CSVVSDTFTDTQYF
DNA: TGCAGCGTTGTGTCGGACACCTTCACAGATACGCAGTATTTT

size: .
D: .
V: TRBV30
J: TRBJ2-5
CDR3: CAWVGRAETQYF
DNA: TGTGCCTGGGTAGGACGAGCGGAGACCCAGTACTTC

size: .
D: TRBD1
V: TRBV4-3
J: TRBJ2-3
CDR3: CASSFLESTGERTDTQYF
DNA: TGCGCCAGCAGCTTTTTGGAGAGCACAGGGGAACGCACAGATACGCAGTATTTT

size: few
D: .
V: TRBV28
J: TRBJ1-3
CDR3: CASGPDSNLRNTIYF
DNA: TGTGCCAGCGGTCCTGACAGCAACCTAAGAAACACCATATATTTT

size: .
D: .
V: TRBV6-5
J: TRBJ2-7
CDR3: CASRRGGTYEQYF
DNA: TGTGCCAGCCGGCGGGGCGGTACCTACGAGCAGTACTTC

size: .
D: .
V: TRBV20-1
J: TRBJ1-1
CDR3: CSAGEEGPAFF
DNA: TGCAGTGCCGGAGAGGAGGGTCCAGCTTTCTTT

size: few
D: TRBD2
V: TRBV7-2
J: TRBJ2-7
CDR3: CASSLGTRLNEQYF
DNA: TGTGCCAGCAGCTTGGGGACTAGGCTAAACGAGCAGTACTTC

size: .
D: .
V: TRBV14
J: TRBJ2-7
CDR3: CASSPFFTATYEQYF
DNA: TGTGCCAGCAGCCCTTTTTTCACAGCTACCTACGAGCAGTACTTC

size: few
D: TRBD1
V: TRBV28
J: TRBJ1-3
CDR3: CASLQGKGNTIYF
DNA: TGTGCCAGCCTACAGGGGAAGGGAAACACCATATATTTT

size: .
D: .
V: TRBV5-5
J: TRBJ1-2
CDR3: CASSLALVPGAPYGYTF
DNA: TGTGCCAGCAGCTTGGCCCTAGTCCCGGGGGCACCCTATGGCTACACCTTC

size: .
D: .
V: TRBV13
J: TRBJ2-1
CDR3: CASSFRGAVSGNEQFF
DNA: TGTGCCAGCAGCTTCCGCGGGGCTGTTTCGGGCAATGAGCAGTTCTTC

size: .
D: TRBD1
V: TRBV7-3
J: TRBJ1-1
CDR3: CASSFTGQGLSEAFF
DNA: TGTGCCAGCAGCTTCACGGGACAGGGTTTATCTGAAGCTTTCTTT

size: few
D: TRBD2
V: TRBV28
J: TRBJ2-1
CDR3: CASSSRLAGGPGEQFF
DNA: TGTGCCAGCAGTTCCCGACTAGCGGGAGGGCCGGGTGAGCAGTTCTTC

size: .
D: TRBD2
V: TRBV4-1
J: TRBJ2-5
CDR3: CASSQAGLAKETQYF
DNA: TGCGCCAGCAGCCAAGCGGGACTAGCTAAAGAGACCCAGTACTTC

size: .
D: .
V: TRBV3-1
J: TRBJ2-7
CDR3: CASSQGSLGEQYF
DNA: TGTGCCAGCAGCCAAGGGAGTTTGGGCGAGCAGTACTTC

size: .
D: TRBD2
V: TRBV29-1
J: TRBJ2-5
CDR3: CSVEGGVVAAESGGTQYF
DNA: TGCAGCGTTGAAGGAGGGGTGGTGGCGGCGGAGTCGGGAGGGACCCAGTACTTC

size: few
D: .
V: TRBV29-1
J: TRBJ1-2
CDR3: CSVEPASYGYTF
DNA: TGCAGCGTTGAACCAGCCAGCTATGGCTACACCTTC

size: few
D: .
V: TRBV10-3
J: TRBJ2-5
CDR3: CAISDGLEETQYF
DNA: TGTGCCATCAGTGACGGGCTGGAAGAGACCCAGTACTTC

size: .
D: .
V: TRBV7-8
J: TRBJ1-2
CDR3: CASSDRINYGYTF
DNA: TGTGCCAGCAGCGACAGGATTAACTATGGCTACACCTTC

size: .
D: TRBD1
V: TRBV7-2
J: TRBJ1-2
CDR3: CASSFDRVGGYTF
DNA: TGTGCCAGCAGCTTCGACAGGGTGGGGGGCTACACCTTC